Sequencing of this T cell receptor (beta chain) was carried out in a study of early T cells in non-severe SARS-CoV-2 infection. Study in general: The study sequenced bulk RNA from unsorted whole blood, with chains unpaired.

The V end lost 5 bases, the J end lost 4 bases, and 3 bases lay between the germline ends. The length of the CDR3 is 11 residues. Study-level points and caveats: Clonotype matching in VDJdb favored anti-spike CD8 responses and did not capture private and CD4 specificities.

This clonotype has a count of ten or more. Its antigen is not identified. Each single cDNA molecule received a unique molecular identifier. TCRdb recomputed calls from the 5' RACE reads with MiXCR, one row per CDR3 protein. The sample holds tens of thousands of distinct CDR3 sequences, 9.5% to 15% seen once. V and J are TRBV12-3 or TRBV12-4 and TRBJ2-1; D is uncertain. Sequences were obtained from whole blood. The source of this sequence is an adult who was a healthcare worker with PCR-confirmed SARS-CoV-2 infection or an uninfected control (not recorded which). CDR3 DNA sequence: TGTGCCAGCAGTGTATACAATGAGCAGTTCTTC. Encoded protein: CASSVYNEQFF.